Shown below are 3 T cell receptor beta chains from a single sample sequenced in a study of cytomegalovirus exposure and HLA in healthy donors. With 60 Vbeta and 13 Jbeta primers, the PCR was carried out. The table came from immunoSEQ multiplex PCR; TCRdb's copy has only in-frame clones and leaves some out. The sample yields 150,000 to 200,000 clones, around 78% seen once. Sequenced material: PBMCs. The receptors originated from a man aged 35 to 55 in good health and CMV-seronegative.

V usage is TRBV5-1 and J usage is TRBJ2-7, with TRBD1 identical over 9 bases. This CDR3 spans 14 amino acids. Germline V lookup: CDR1 SGHRS, CDR2 YFSETQ. V dropped 3 bases and J dropped 3; count of bases not matched to a gene: 4. CDR3 bases: TGCGCCAGCAGCTCCGGGACAGGGTTCTACGAGCAGTACTTC. It codes for CASSSGTGFYEQYF.

CDR3 loop: CASSTYRGSSYGYTF. The CDR3 bases are TGTGCCAGCAGTACGTACAGGGGCTCTAGCTATGGCTACACCTTC. J is TRBJ1-2 and V is TRBV28, with 7 bases lining up with TRBD1. The V segment lost 5 bases and the J segment 4 bases; nucleotides outside the gene matches: 10. The CDR3 is 15 amino acids. Germline CDR1 MDHEN, CDR2 SYDVKM.

This chain links TRBV7-9 with TRBJ2-6, with TRBD1 as a possible D gene (5 bases). The CDR3 is 18 amino acids. Germline CDR1 is SEHNR and CDR2 is FQNEAQ (reference sequence). Trimming removed 4 bases at V and 2 bases at J, with 18 bases between. Here the CDR3 DNA reads TGTGCCAGCAGCTCACCACAGGAAAATTCTGCTGGGGCCAACGTCCTGACTTTC. Translating it yields CASSSPQENSAGANVLTF.